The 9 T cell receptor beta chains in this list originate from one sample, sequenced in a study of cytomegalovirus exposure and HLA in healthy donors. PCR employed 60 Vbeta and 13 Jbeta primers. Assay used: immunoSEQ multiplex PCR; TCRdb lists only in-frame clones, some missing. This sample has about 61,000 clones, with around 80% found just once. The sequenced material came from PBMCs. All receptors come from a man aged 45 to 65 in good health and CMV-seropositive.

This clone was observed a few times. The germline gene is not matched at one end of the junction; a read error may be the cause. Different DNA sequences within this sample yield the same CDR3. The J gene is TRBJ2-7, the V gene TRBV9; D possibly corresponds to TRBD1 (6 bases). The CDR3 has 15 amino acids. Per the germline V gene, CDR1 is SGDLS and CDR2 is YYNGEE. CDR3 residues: CASSYQGPSYYEQYF. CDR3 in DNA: TGTGCAAGCAGCTACCAGGGGCCCAGCTACTACGAGCAGTACTTC.

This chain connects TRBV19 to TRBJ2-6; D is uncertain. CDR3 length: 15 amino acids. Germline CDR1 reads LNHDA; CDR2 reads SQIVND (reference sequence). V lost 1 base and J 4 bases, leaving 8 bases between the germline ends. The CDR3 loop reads CASSIAGYGANVLTF. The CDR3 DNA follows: TGTGCCAGTAGTATAGCCGGGTACGGGGCCAACGTCCTGACTTTC.

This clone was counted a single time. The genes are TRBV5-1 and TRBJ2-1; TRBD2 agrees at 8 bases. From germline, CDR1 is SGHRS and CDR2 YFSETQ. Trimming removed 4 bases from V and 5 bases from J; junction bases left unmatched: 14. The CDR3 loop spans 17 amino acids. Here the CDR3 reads CASSPTPGLEVDNEQFF. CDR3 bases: TGCGCCAGCAGCCCCACTCCGGGACTAGAGGTTGACAATGAGCAGTTCTTC.

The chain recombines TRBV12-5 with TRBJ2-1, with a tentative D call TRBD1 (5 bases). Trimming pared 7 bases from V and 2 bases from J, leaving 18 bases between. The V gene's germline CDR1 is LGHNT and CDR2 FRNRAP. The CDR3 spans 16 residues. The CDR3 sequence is CASASIATVAYNEQFF. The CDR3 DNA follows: TGTGCTAGTGCCTCAATTGCGACAGTGGCCTACAATGAGCAGTTCTTC.

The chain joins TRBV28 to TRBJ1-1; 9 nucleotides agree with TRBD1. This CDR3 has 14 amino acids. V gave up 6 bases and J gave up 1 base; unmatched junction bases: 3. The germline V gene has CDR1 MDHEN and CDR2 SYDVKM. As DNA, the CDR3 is TGTGCCAGCAGACCGGGACAGGGGAACACTGAAGCTTTCTTT. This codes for CASRPGQGNTEAFF.

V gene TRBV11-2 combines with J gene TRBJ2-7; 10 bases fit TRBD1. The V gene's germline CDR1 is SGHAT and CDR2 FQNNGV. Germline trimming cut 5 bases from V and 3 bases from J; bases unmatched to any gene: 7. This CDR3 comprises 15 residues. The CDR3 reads CASSHVGQGVYEQYF. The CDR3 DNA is TGTGCCAGCAGCCATGTTGGACAGGGGGTCTACGAGCAGTACTTC. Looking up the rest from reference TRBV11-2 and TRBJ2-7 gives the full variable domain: EAGVAQSPRYKIIEKRQSVAFWCNPISGHATLYWYQQILGQGPKLLIQFQNNGVVDDSQLPKDRFSAERLKGVDSTLKIQPAKLEDSAVYLCASSHVGQGVYEQYFGPGTRLTVT.

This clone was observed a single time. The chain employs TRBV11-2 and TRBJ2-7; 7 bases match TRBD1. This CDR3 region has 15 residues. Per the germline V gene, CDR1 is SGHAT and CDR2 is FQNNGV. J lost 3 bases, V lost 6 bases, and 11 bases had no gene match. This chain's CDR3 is CASSFTGEGLYEQYF. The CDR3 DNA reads TGTGCCAGCAGTTTTACAGGGGAAGGTCTCTACGAGCAGTACTTC.

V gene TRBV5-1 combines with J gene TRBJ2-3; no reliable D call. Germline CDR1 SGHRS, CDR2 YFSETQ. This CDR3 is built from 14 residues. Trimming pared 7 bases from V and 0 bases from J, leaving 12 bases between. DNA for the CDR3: TGCGCCAGCGAGGCTAGAGGTAGCACAGATACGCAGTATTTT. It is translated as CASEARGSTDTQYF.

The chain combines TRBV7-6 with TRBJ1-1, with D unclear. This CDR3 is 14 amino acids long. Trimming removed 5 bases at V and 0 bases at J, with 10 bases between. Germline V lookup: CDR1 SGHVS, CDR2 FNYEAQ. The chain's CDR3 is CASSPRVLNTEAFF. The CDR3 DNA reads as TGTGCCAGCAGCCCCCGGGTGTTGAACACTGAAGCTTTCTTT.